The present T cell receptor (beta chain) was sequenced within a study of neurological immune-mediated disorders (dated by TCRdb to between 2017 and 2020). Looking at the study overall: Peripheral blood TCR-beta repertoires from HTLV-I-associated myelopathy (HAM/TSP) patients, multiple sclerosis patients and healthy controls were compared by UMI-based sequencing. Of the approximately 66 subjects in the cohort, approximately 15 were HAM/TSP patients, some 35 were multiple sclerosis patients, and 20 were healthy controls. Alongside PBMC samples, the set of 106 TCR-beta libraries contained longitudinal samples, technical triplicates, and paired CD4+ and CD8+ T-cell subsets that had been sorted. Longitudinal HAM/TSP and healthy donors had 3 time-points each (roughly 3-45 month intervals).

The CDR3 numbers 11 residues from cysteine through phenylalanine. Left in the record is the CDR3 DNA by itself, 33 bases read in frame from the first base. V is pared back by 3 bases and J by 14 bases, with 12 bases lying between the germline termini. CDR1 and CDR2, looked up from the germline V gene, are SGHRS and YFSETQ. What the time point label conveys for this sample: longitudinal time-point 2. The healthy controls were volunteers from blood banks in Maryland, USA. For unsorted PBMC libraries, 2 million PBMCs were used after storage in RNAlater at -80 degrees C until RNA extraction. Peripheral blood underwent Ficoll-Hypaque density gradient centrifugation to isolate PBMCs, which were then cryopreserved in liquid nitrogen. About this clonotype itself: This clone's antigen is unknown. Per-nucleotide qualities are absent, and no much larger clonotype sits a single base away.

cDNA was synthesized by template-switch 5'RACE using a primer carrying a 10-nucleotide random unique molecular identifier by which each TCR transcript was tagged. Over 190 million TCR-beta sequences, covering 15-18 subjects, were produced in each sequencing run. The RNeasy kit was used to extract total RNA. TCR-beta VDJ regions were amplified with primers for the TCR constant region and the 5'RACE anchor, using the KAPA Real-time Library Amplification kit. A first PCR added sample indexes and Illumina adaptors, after which a second PCR increased the library yield. After Ampure bead purification, the TCR product of roughly 650 bp was size-selected on a 2% E-gel SizeSelection system. Before pooling, libraries had their quality checked on a Bioanalyzer, their concentration measured with Qubit, and their quantity determined with the Kapa Library Quantification kit. Paired-end 2 x 150 bp sequencing of the libraries was performed on an Illumina HiSeq 2500. To increase sequence diversity, about 25-30% phiX was spiked into each library pool. In the authors' own workflow: The quality-filtered reads were processed with the UMI-based MiGEC pipeline, whose error correction step removed more than 80% of the raw TCR sequences. VDJ genes were aligned to IMGT germline references, and each clonotype was defined by a unique CDR3 amino acid sequence together with V-J genes. Clonal expansion, Shannon diversity and CDR3 relatedness were evaluated with VDJtools (CalcPairwiseDistances, ClusterSamples), while phylogenetic trees were built in CLCbio workbench. A clone was classed as expanded if it had 8 or more unique UMIs, a cutoff based on coefficient-of-variation modelling across technical triplicates. In TCRdb, the public reads were trimmed at Q25 with fastp and aligned with MiXCR, with productive beta chains retained. Rows merge per CDR3 protein into single entries with the most common DNA and genes. TCRdb, not the original authors, processed these V and J calls. The sample table lists roughly 60,000 distinct CDR3 sequences, around 10% of them with a count of one. The ten largest account for roughly an eighth of the sample.

General study outcomes and caveats: No identical CDR3 amino acid sequences were shared among expanded clones across subjects, suggesting private TCR-beta repertoires in all groups. TCR clonal expansion was greatest in HAM/TSP patients and smallest in MS patients, who ranked below even healthy controls.

This clonotype originated in a man younger than 45 in good health. Sequencing used PBMCs. The chain joins TRBV5-1 to TRBJ2-1, with the D gene not clear enough to name. CDR3 protein: CASSSDLEKFF. Here is the DNA: TGCGCCAGCAGCTCGGATCTCGAGAAGTTCTTC.